These 11 T cell receptor beta chains share one sample of origin, sequenced in a study of CD8 T cells in Susac syndrome. An amount of RNA that ranged from roughly 0.5 to 1 ug was reverse transcribed with random hexamers. TCRdb redid the calling of the immunoSEQ multiplex PCR reads with MiXCR, one entry per CDR3 protein. Of 150,000 to 200,000 distinct CDR3 sequences in the sample, around 93% are singletons; the top ten hold around 0.13%. Sequenced input: CD4+ T cells from PBMCs. These receptors were taken from a human donor in good health.

The gene calls are TRBV5-1 and TRBJ2-7; 7 bases map to TRBD1. The CDR3 runs 13 residues. Looked up from germline, CDR1 is SGHRS and CDR2 is YFSETQ. With V trimmed by 2 bases and J by 4 bases, 3 bases remained unmatched. The CDR3: CASSFGQAYEQYF. The CDR3 bases are TGCGCCAGCAGCTTCGGACAGGCATACGAGCAGTACTTC.

The rearrangement joins TRBV25-1 to TRBJ1-1; perhaps TRBD1 as D (5 bases). The germline CDR1 and CDR2 sequences are MGHDK and SYGVNS. The V gene lost 3 bases and the J gene lost 4 bases, with 9 bases spanning the gap. The CDR3 is 13 residues long. Written as DNA, the CDR3 is TGTGCCAGCAGTGACCGACAGTTCACTGAAGCTTTCTTT. This gives the protein CASSDRQFTEAFF.

V usage is TRBV9 and J usage is TRBJ2-3; 7 nucleotides align to TRBD1. Trimming removed 1 base from V and 2 bases from J; junction bases left unmatched: 4. The CDR3 extends over 15 amino acids. The germline V gene encodes CDR1 SGDLS and CDR2 YYNGEE. DNA of the CDR3: TGTGCCAGCAGCGTATTAGGGACAGCCACAGATACGCAGTATTTT. Amino acids: CASSVLGTATDTQYF. Combining the CDR3 with reference TRBV9 and TRBJ2-3 gives the whole variable domain DSGVTQTPKHLITATGQRVTLRCSPRSGDLSVYWYQQSLDQGLQFLIQYYNGEERAKGNILERFSAQQFPDLHSELNLSSLELGDSALYFCASSVLGTATDTQYFGPGTRLTVL.

The V gene is TRBV5-1, the J gene TRBJ2-7; D may be TRBD1 (6 bases). The ends were cut back, 4 bases at V and 0 bases at J, with 11 bases in the middle. The germline V gene has CDR1 SGHRS and CDR2 YFSETQ. The CDR3 has 14 residues. CDR3 DNA sequence: TGCGCCAGCAGCAAACAGGGAACCTCCTACGAGCAGTACTTC. It specifies CASSKQGTSYEQYF.

This chain uses TRBV7-9 with TRBJ2-3; perhaps TRBD1 as D (6 bases). The CDR3 is made up of 13 amino acids. CDR1 and CDR2 from the germline V gene are SEHNR and FQNEAQ (reference sequence). Trimming took 7 bases from V and 6 from J, leaving 14 bases between them. CDR3 sequence reads: CASTPGEGDTQYF. The DNA for the CDR3 is TGTGCCAGCACACCAGGGGAAGGTGATACGCAGTATTTT.

The chain joins TRBV14 to TRBJ2-7; D is ambiguous. Germline CDR1 is SGHDN and CDR2 is FVKESK. CDR3 length: 15 amino acids. With 4 bases removed from V and 3 bases from J, the gap between germline ends came to 16 bases. In nucleotides, the CDR3 is TGTGCCAGCAGCCTTAAGGGTTCAGCAGGCTACGAGCAGTACTTC. Translation: CASSLKGSAGYEQYF.

J is TRBJ1-1 and V is TRBV20-1; D is perhaps TRBD1 (5 bases). CDR1 is DFQATT and CDR2 is SNEGSKA in the germline V gene (reference sequence). This CDR3 region has 14 residues. Trimming stripped 3 bases from V and 5 bases from J, with 16 bases between. As DNA, the CDR3 is TGCAGTGCTAGTAAAGGACACGGGAATACTGAAGCTTTCTTT. Encoded protein: CSASKGHGNTEAFF.

V gene TRBV6-1 combines with J gene TRBJ2-6, with D uncertain. V was trimmed by 5 bases and J by 2 bases, leaving 7 bases between them. The V gene's germline CDR1 is MNHNS and CDR2 SASEGT. This CDR3 has 14 residues. CDR3 DNA sequence: TGTGCCAGCAGTCCGTTCACTGGGGCCAACGTCCTGACTTTC. Translating gives CASSPFTGANVLTF.

V usage is TRBV5-1 and J usage is TRBJ2-2; TRBD1 matches 8 bases. CDR1 is SGHRS and CDR2 is YFSETQ in the germline V gene. The CDR3 runs 16 residues. The J segment lost 3 bases and the V segment lost 4 bases, leaving 8 bases of the junction unmatched. CDR3 sequence (DNA): TGCGCCAGCAGCCAACAGGGGGTCGGGTACACCGGGGAGCTGTTTTTT. This translates into CASSQQGVGYTGELFF.

This rearrangement joins TRBV4-2 to TRBJ1-2; perhaps TRBD1 as D (5 bases). The CDR3 is 16 amino acids. Trimming pared 7 bases from V and 2 bases from J, leaving 20 bases between. The V gene's germline CDR1 is LGHNA and CDR2 YNFKEQ. The chain's CDR3 is CASKSRDRGTNYGYTF. For the CDR3, the DNA is TGTGCCAGCAAGTCCCGGGACCGTGGGACCAACTATGGCTACACCTTC.

This chain joins TRBV10-3 and TRBJ2-7; TRBD2 matches at 8 bases. Germline values: CDR1 ENHRY, CDR2 SYGVKD. J was trimmed by 5 bases and V by 0 bases; bases with no gene match: 3. The CDR3 contains 14 residues. CDR3 in amino acids: CAISESSGGHEQYF. CDR3 bases: TGTGCCATCAGTGAGTCTTCGGGAGGGCACGAGCAGTACTTC.